This TCR beta chain was obtained from a study of T cell responses to AZD1222 COVID-19 vaccine. Trimming removed 5 bases at V and 1 base at J, with 8 bases between. The CDR3 is 14 amino acids. Germline CDR1 reads SGHTA; CDR2 reads FQGTGA. Produced via immunoSEQ multiplex PCR; TCRdb's table is partial and in-frame only. In the table there are fewer than 85,000 clones, 83% of which are singletons. This specimen was peripheral blood, taken 28 days after the second AZD1222 dose. The chain combines TRBV7-3 with TRBJ2-2; tentatively, D is TRBD1 or TRBD2 (5 bases each). This TCR came from an adult who received the AZD1222 COVID-19 vaccine. The CDR3 region has the DNA TGTGCCAGCAGCAGAGGGGAGAACACCGGGGAGCTGTTTTTT. It yields the protein CASSRGENTGELFF.